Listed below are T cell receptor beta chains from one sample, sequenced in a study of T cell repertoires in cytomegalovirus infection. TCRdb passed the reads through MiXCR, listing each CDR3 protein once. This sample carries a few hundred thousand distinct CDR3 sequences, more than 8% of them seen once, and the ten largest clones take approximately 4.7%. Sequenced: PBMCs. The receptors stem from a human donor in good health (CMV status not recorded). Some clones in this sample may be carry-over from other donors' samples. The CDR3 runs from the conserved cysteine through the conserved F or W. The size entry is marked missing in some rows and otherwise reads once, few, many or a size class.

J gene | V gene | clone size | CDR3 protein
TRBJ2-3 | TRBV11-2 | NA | CASSFASETDTQYF
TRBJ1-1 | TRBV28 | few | CASTGYRDGNTEAFF
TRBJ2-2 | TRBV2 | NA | CASRSTITGELFF
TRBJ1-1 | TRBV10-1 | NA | CASSRGGKTEAFF
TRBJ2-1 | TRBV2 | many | CASSDSLPGHMNEQFF
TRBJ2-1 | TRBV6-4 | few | CASSASAPGYEQFF
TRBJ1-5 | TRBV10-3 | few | CAISESTGVGPQHF
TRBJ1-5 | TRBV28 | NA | CATLRRGDQPQHF
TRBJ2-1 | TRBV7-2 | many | CASSWASTYNEQFF
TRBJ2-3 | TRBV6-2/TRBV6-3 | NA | CASRKTQSTQYF
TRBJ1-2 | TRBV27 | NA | CASSLSQQGLGYTF
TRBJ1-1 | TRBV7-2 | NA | CASSPGRRSTPEAFF
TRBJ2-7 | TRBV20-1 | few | CSARTREYEQYF
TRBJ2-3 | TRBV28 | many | CASSLSGLRVTDTQYF
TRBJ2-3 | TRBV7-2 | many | CASSGDSGSGTDTQYF
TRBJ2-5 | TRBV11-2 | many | CASSLRGGGVRETQYF
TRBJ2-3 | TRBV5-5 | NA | CASSLVDRGPDTQYF
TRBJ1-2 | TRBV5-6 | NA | CASSSVGGPWGYTF
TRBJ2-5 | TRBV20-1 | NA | CSARSTVGKETQYF
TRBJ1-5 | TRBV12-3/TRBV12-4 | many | CASSMTGTDQPQHF
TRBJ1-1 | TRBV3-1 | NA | CASSQVQPRTEAFF
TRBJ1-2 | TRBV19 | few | CASNTQGASNYGYTF
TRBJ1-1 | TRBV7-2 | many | CASSSRDRGNTEAFF
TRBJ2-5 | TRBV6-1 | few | CASRQTSVETQYF
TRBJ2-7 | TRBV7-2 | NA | CASSLTSGSNEQYF
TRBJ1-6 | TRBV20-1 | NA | CSANLGEGPYNSPLHF
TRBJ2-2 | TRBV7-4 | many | CASSLTKTNTGELFF
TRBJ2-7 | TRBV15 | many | CATSRDWQGAIYEQYF
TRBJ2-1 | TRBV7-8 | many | CASRSLRDNSYNEQFF
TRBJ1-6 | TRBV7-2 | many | CASSLAGQANSPLHF
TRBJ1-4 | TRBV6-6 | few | CASSYSGQGNEKLFF
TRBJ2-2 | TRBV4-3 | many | CATPPEPFSYRSGELFF
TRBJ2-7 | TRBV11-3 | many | CASSLGQGKIYEQYF
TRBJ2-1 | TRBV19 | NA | CASSPAARGHEQFF
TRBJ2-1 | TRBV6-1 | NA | CASRETSGGANYNEQFF
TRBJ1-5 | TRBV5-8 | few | CASSPGQFNQPQHF
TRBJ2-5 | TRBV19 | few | CASSMRQETQYF
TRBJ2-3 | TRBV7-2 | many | CASRAGGTGADTQYF
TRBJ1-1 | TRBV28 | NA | CASSFGRRTEAFF
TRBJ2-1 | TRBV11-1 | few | CASSLEESYEQFF
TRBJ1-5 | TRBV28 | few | CASSSPGGGQPQHF
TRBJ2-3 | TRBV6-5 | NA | CASSSRTGRTDTQYF
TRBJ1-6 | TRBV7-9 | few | CASSGGGSPLHF
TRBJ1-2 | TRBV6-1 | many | CASSSPSRDRAGYTF
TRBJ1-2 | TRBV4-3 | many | CASSQVGLYGYTF
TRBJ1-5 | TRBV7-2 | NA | CASSLDSRVVCQPQHF
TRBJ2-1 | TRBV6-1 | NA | CASSETGGPYDEQFF
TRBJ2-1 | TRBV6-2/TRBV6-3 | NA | CASSWGRRRGSYNEQFF
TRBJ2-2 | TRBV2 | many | CASSVYTGELFF
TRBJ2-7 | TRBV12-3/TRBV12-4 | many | CASSLEGNSYEQYF
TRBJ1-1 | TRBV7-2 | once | CASSFSLNTEAFF
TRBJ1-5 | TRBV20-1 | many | CSVYRFYSNQPQHF
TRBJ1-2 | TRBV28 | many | CASSPGGANYGYTF
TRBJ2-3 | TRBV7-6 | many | CASSGLAGGVRTQYF
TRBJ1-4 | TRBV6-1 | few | CASSPGILGEKLFF